The next 11 T cell receptor beta chains were all read from a single sample in a study of blood T cell repertoires in COVID-19. Here immunoSEQ multiplex PCR was the method, and the copy in TCRdb shows in-frame clones only, minus some. The sample carries about 400,000 clones, 85% to 90% recorded once. The specimen sequenced was PBMCs or T cells enriched from blood (not recorded which). The source is a woman in her 30s with acute COVID-19.

V usage is TRBV4-3 and J usage is TRBJ2-3, with 10 nucleotides matching TRBD1. The germline gives CDR1 LGHNA, CDR2 YSLEER. V trimming: 6 bases; J trimming: 4 bases; junction bases outside the gene matches: 7. There are 15 residues in the CDR3. The CDR3 loop is CASSLGQGIPDTQYF. DNA for the CDR3: TGCGCCAGCAGTTTGGGACAGGGGATCCCAGATACGCAGTATTTT.

The chain recombines TRBV15 with TRBJ2-7, with 7 bases lining up with TRBD2. Unmatched junction bases numbered 7, after V lost 5 bases and J lost 6 bases. The germline V gene encodes CDR1 LNHNV and CDR2 YYDKDF (reference sequence). This CDR3 contains 13 residues. Written as DNA, the CDR3 is TGTGCCACCAGCCCCAGGACTAGTTCCGAGCAGTACTTC. As protein: CATSPRTSSEQYF.

The J gene is TRBJ1-1, the V gene TRBV5-1; the D gene is possibly TRBD1 (6 bases). Trimming took 4 bases from V and 3 from J, leaving 22 bases between them. The length of the CDR3 is 17 residues. Germline V gene sequence: CDR1 SGHRS, CDR2 YFSETQ. The DNA for the CDR3 is TGCGCCAGCAGCCCGATGAAGTCAGGGGTGGGGGACACTGAAGCTTTCTTT. It yields the protein CASSPMKSGVGDTEAFF.

This chain uses TRBV27 with TRBJ1-4; D unclear. CDR3 length: 13 residues. Trimming cost V 5 bases and J 0 bases, with 4 bases left between them. Germline lookup yields CDR1 MNHEY and CDR2 SMNVEV (reference sequence). The CDR3 nucleotides are TGTGCCAGCAGTCCTTCAACTAATGAAAAACTGTTTTTT. It specifies CASSPSTNEKLFF.

CDR3 sequence: CASSYGQTTYEQYF. The CDR3 region has the DNA TGCGCCAGCAGCTACGGACAGACAACCTACGAGCAGTACTTC. The chain combines TRBV5-1 with TRBJ2-7, with D perhaps TRBD1 (6 bases). The CDR3 extends over 14 amino acids. V was cut by 3 bases and J by 2 bases, with 12 bases left in between. The V gene's germline CDR1 is SGHRS and CDR2 YFSETQ.

The genes are TRBV6-5 and TRBJ1-2, with D perhaps TRBD1 (5 bases). V was clipped by 7 bases and J by 5 bases, with 14 bases between them. Germline CDR1 MNHEY, CDR2 SVGAGI. CDR3 size: 13 residues. This chain's CDR3 is CASTLGAGYGYTF. For the CDR3, the DNA is TGTGCCAGCACATTAGGGGCAGGGTATGGCTACACCTTC.

The rearrangement joins TRBV9 to TRBJ2-5; D not resolved. Trimming left V 4 bases short and J 1 base short, with 11 bases between. In germline, CDR1 is SGDLS, CDR2 YYNGEE. This CDR3 is built from 14 residues. The CDR3 reads CASSSYASQETQYF. DNA of the CDR3: TGTGCCAGCAGCTCTTACGCTAGCCAAGAGACCCAGTACTTC.

With regard to this clone: The sample holds other DNA sequences that translate to the same CDR3. V gene TRBV7-2 combines with J gene TRBJ1-1, with D uncertain. The CDR3 runs 15 residues. Germline CDR1 and CDR2: SGHTA and FQGNSA. V gave up 1 base and J gave up 0 bases, with 9 bases separating them. Here the CDR3 reads CASSLVAGLNTEAFF. In DNA form, the CDR3 reads TGTGCCAGCAGCTTAGTGGCGGGTCTGAACACTGAAGCTTTCTTT. The variable domain in full, with the rest retrieved from reference TRBV7-2 and TRBJ1-1, is GAGVSQSPSNKVTEKGKDVELRCDPISGHTALYWYRQSLGQGLEFLIYFQGNSAPDKSGLPSDRFSAERTGGSVSTLTIQRTQQEDSAVYLCASSLVAGLNTEAFFGQGTRLTVV.

This chain links TRBV11-2 with TRBJ2-7; D remains ambiguous. CDR1 and CDR2 from the germline V gene are SGHAT and FQNNGV. The CDR3 covers 14 residues. The ends were cut back, 3 bases at V and 4 bases at J, with 13 bases in the middle. CDR3 DNA sequence: TGTGCCAGCAGCTTGCGGCCGACGGGTTACGAGCAGTACTTC. This sequence encodes CASSLRPTGYEQYF.

This chain links TRBV5-1 with TRBJ2-5; tentative D call: TRBD1 (6 bases). The CDR3 contains 16 residues. V was pared by 4 bases and J by 5 bases, with 21 bases between. In germline, CDR1 is SGHRS, CDR2 YFSETQ. The CDR3 loop is CASSTQKTGQGETQYF. Written as DNA, the CDR3 is TGCGCCAGCAGCACCCAAAAGACAGGCCAAGGGGAGACCCAGTACTTC. Complete variable domain (other parts from reference TRBV5-1 and TRBJ2-5): KAGVTQTPRYLIKTRGQQVTLSCSPISGHRSVSWYQQTPGQGLQFLFEYFSETQRNKGNFPGRFSGRQFSNSRSEMNVSTLELGDSALYLCASSTQKTGQGETQYFGPGTRLLVL.

The chain recombines TRBV14 with TRBJ2-3; 8 bases are shared with TRBD1. Germline CDR1 SGHDN, CDR2 FVKESK. CDR3 length: 15 amino acids. V was pared by 1 base and J by 8 bases, with 8 bases of the junction left unmatched. The CDR3 DNA reads TGTGCCAGCAGCCAAGGCGGGACAGGCTCCGGTACGCAGTATTTT. It yields the protein CASSQGGTGSGTQYF.